This TCR beta chain was retrieved from a study of control samples from healthy donors and cancer patients. Assay: immunoSEQ multiplex PCR; the TCRdb copy retains only in-frame clones and omits some. The data hold roughly 14,000 clones, with 77% observed a single time. Source material: formalin-fixed, paraffin-embedded tissue. This sequence was found in a female donor with lung cancer.

In DNA form, the CDR3 reads TGCGCCAGCAGCTTTACAGGGGCCACCTATGGCTACACCTTC. It encodes CASSFTGATYGYTF. The V and J genes are TRBV5-1 and TRBJ1-2; TRBD1 matches at 7 bases. The germline gives CDR1 SGHRS, CDR2 YFSETQ. The CDR3 length is 14 residues. V lost 2 bases to trimming and J lost 4 bases; unmatched junction nucleotides: 5. Supplemented by reference TRBV5-1 and TRBJ1-2, the full variable domain reads KAGVTQTPRYLIKTRGQQVTLSCSPISGHRSVSWYQQTPGQGLQFLFEYFSETQRNKGNFPGRFSGRQFSNSRSEMNVSTLELGDSALYLCASSFTGATYGYTFGSGTRLTVV.